These 21 T cell receptor beta chains originate from one sample sequenced in a study of CD8 T cells in ankylosing spondylitis. TCRdb recomputed calls from the 5' RACE reads with MiXCR, one row per CDR3 protein. The table shows 340,000 or so distinct CDR3 sequences, with approximately 14% occurring only once. Sequenced: blood, either unsorted or a sorted T cell fraction (not recorded which). Receptors were obtained from a male donor with ankylosing spondylitis or in good health (not recorded which).

The chain carries TRBV9 and TRBJ1-1; D is undetermined. The CDR3 consists of 14 residues. Germline V gene data show CDR1 as SGDLS and CDR2 as YYNGEE. V lost 0 bases and J lost 3, with 9 bases in between. The CDR3 bases are TGTGCCAGCAGCGTAGAGGGCAGCGACACTGAAGCTTTCTTT. Its protein is CASSVEGSDTEAFF. Looking up the rest from reference TRBV9 and TRBJ1-1 gives the full variable domain: DSGVTQTPKHLITATGQRVTLRCSPRSGDLSVYWYQQSLDQGLQFLIQYYNGEERAKGNILERFSAQQFPDLHSELNLSSLELGDSALYFCASSVEGSDTEAFFGQGTRLTVV.

The chain links TRBV11-3 to TRBJ2-5, with no clear D. This CDR3 spans 13 amino acids. V shed 2 bases and J shed 4 bases, with 8 bases lying between them. CDR1 is SGHNT and CDR2 is YENEEA in the germline V gene. CDR3 DNA: TGTGCCAGCAGCTTAAGTGAGCGAGAGACCCAGTACTTC. This codes for CASSLSERETQYF.

This clonotype was recorded many times. The chain has TRBV27 and TRBJ2-7; D assignment may be TRBD1 or TRBD2 (6 bases each). V lost 2 bases and J lost 2, with 13 bases in between. Looked up from germline, CDR1 is MNHEY and CDR2 is SMNVEV (reference sequence). The CDR3 extends over 15 amino acids. CDR3 DNA: TGTGCCAGCAGTTTAGAGGGGGGAACGACCTACGAGCAGTACTTC. Its translation is CASSLEGGTTYEQYF.

There are a few counts of this clonotype. The V gene is TRBV19, the J gene TRBJ1-2; the D gene is possibly TRBD1 (6 bases). The CDR3 contains 13 residues. Germline values: CDR1 LNHDA, CDR2 SQIVND (reference sequence). Between the trimmed V and J ends, which lost 6 bases and 5 bases, there was a span of 13 bases. The DNA for the CDR3 is TGTGCCAGTAGACAGGACAGAATATATGGCTACACCTTC. Protein: CASRQDRIYGYTF.

The genes are TRBV30 and TRBJ1-1; 7 bases fit TRBD1. There are 12 residues in the CDR3. Germline V gene data show CDR1 as GTSNPN and CDR2 as SVGIG (reference sequence). The CDR3 sequence: CARQGLNTEAFF. For the CDR3, the DNA is TGTGCTAGACAGGGCCTGAACACTGAAGCTTTCTTT. Combining the CDR3 with reference TRBV30 and TRBJ1-1 gives the whole variable domain SQTIHQWPATLVQPVGSPLSLECTVEGTSNPNLYWYRQAAGRGLQLLFYSVGIGQISSEVPQNLSASRPQDRQFILSSKKLLLSDSGFYLCARQGLNTEAFFGQGTRLTVV.

The chain couples TRBV12-5 to TRBJ2-5; possibly TRBD1 for D (6 bases). The CDR3 loop spans 15 amino acids. In germline, CDR1 is LGHNT, CDR2 FRNRAP. The V end was cut by 3 bases, the J end by 5 bases, with 16 bases between. CDR3 sequence: CASGFLQGFEETQYF. In nucleotides, the CDR3 is TGTGCTAGTGGTTTCCTACAGGGATTCGAGGAGACCCAGTACTTC.

This CDR3 is CASSLSSQAFF. CDR3 coding DNA: TGTGCCAGCAGCTTAAGCTCACAAGCTTTCTTT. This rearrangement joins TRBV7-2 to TRBJ1-1; D not certain. Germline CDR1 and CDR2: SGHTA and FQGNSA. V was clipped by 2 bases and J by 9 bases, with 7 bases between them. The CDR3 spans 11 residues.

The chain links TRBV20-1 to TRBJ1-4; 7 bases line up with TRBD1. CDR1 is DFQATT and CDR2 is SNEGSKA in the germline V gene (reference sequence). This CDR3 has 12 amino acids. J lost 8 bases, V lost 7 bases, and 7 bases had no gene match. The CDR3 spells CSVGRGTEKLFF. DNA of the CDR3: TGCAGTGTTGGCAGGGGGACCGAAAAACTGTTTTTT.

The rearrangement uses TRBV5-1 and TRBJ2-3; TRBD1 matches 8 bases. This CDR3 has 16 amino acids. The germline gives CDR1 SGHRS, CDR2 YFSETQ. V shed 0 bases and J 1 base; nucleotides not matched to a gene: 4. CDR3 in amino acids: CASSLAGTGGTDTQYF. DNA of the CDR3: TGCGCCAGCAGCTTGGCCGGGACAGGAGGCACAGATACGCAGTATTTT.

This clonotype was seen many times. The V call is TRBV12-3 or TRBV12-4, the J call TRBJ2-2, with D perhaps TRBD1 or TRBD2 (6 bases each). V lost 11 bases and J 6 bases, leaving 19 bases between the germline ends. CDR3 length equals 14 residues. CDR3 sequence: CAVRGPRKPGELFF. As DNA, the CDR3 is TGTGCCGTACGGGGGCCCCGAAAACCCGGGGAGCTGTTTTTT.

This clonotype appeared a few times. This chain uses TRBV2 with TRBJ1-5; D gene uncertain. This CDR3 is 14 amino acids long. V gave up 1 base and J gave up 2 bases, with 6 bases separating them. CDR1 and CDR2 (germline): SNHLY, FYNNEI. The CDR3 bases are TGTGCCAGCAGTGAAGGGTTAGGCAATCAGCCCCAGCATTTT. Amino acids: CASSEGLGNQPQHF. The full variable domain, with the rest looked up from reference TRBV2 and TRBJ1-5, is EPEVTQTPSHQVTQMGQEVILRCVPISNHLYFYWYRQILGQKVEFLVSFYNNEISEKSEIFDDQFSVERPDGSNFTLKIRSTKLEDSAMYFCASSEGLGNQPQHFGDGTRLSIL.

This clonotype was picked up a small number of times. CDR3 protein: CASSSIGLLSSYNEQFF. CDR3 sequence (DNA): TGTGCCAGCAGCTCCATAGGGCTTCTGAGCTCCTACAATGAGCAGTTCTTC. The chain employs TRBV12-3 or TRBV12-4 and TRBJ2-1; D uncertain. The CDR3 has 17 residues. Trimming pared 6 bases from V and 0 bases from J, leaving 18 bases between.

This clonotype was recorded at least ten times. The rearrangement joins TRBV7-8 to TRBJ2-1, with 9 bases matching TRBD2. The V segment lost 1 base and the J segment 8 bases; nucleotides outside the gene matches: 9. This CDR3 contains 16 residues. Germline V gene data show CDR1 as SGHVS and CDR2 as FQNEAQ. CDR3 nucleotides: TGTGCCAGCAGCTTAGATTTTAGCCTAGCGGGACATGAGCAGTTCTTC. Translating gives CASSLDFSLAGHEQFF.

This clonotype has only a few counts. J is TRBJ2-3 and V is TRBV6-1; TRBD1 aligns across 12 bases. The CDR3 runs 14 residues. The J segment lost 4 bases and the V segment lost 6 bases, leaving 2 bases of the junction unmatched. From germline, CDR1 is MNHNS and CDR2 SASEGT. CDR3 coding DNA: TGTGCCAGCAGCGGGACAGGGGGCGCAGATACGCAGTATTTT. Amino acids: CASSGTGGADTQYF.

This clonotype showed up many times. The chain couples TRBV11-2 to TRBJ1-2; a weak D match, TRBD1 (6 bases). The V gene's germline CDR1 is SGHAT and CDR2 FQNNGV. V lost 0 bases and J lost 6, with 14 bases in between. CDR3 length: 15 residues. The CDR3 DNA follows: TGTGCCAGCAGCTTAGATCCAGGGGCCATCGATGGCTACACCTTC. Amino acids: CASSLDPGAIDGYTF.

The genes are TRBV3-1 and TRBJ2-7, with 10 bases fitting TRBD2. Germline lookup yields CDR1 LGHDT and CDR2 YNNKEL (reference sequence). This CDR3 is 15 amino acids long. Trimming took 2 bases from V and 5 from J; bases not matched to a gene: 6. The CDR3 loop reads CASSQRAGGYHEQYF. The CDR3 coding sequence is TGTGCCAGCAGCCAAAGAGCGGGAGGGTACCACGAGCAGTACTTC.

The genes are TRBV12-3 or TRBV12-4 and TRBJ2-7; maybe TRBD1 (5 bases). The V and J ends lost 2 bases and 2 bases respectively, with 7 bases between them. The CDR3 sequence is 13 residues long. The CDR3 is CASSLKGTYEQYF. The CDR3, as DNA: TGTGCCAGCAGTTTAAAGGGGACCTACGAGCAGTACTTC.

This clonotype was detected a few times. CDR3 amino acids: CSASSPGGQGAQTYGYTF. CDR3 sequence (DNA): TGCAGTGCTAGCTCACCCGGGGGGCAGGGGGCGCAGACCTATGGCTACACCTTC. V gene TRBV20-1 combines with J gene TRBJ1-2; 8 positions match TRBD1. The germline V gene has CDR1 DFQATT and CDR2 SNEGSKA (reference sequence). The CDR3 contains 18 residues. J was trimmed by 4 bases and V by 3 bases; bases with no gene match: 19.

The chain links TRBV6-5 to TRBJ1-2; D is unresolved. CDR3 size: 12 residues. In germline, CDR1 is MNHEY, CDR2 SVGAGI. V lost 7 bases to trimming and J lost 2 bases, with 8 bases between them. CDR3 protein: CASKHKNYGYTF. The DNA for the CDR3 is TGTGCCAGCAAACACAAGAACTATGGCTACACCTTC.

This chain uses TRBV5-1 with TRBJ2-3, with 8 bases that match TRBD2. The CDR3 extends over 16 amino acids. CDR1 and CDR2 from the germline V gene are SGHRS and YFSETQ. J gave up 0 bases and V 5 bases, and 8 bases lay outside the gene matches. The CDR3 nucleotides are TGCGCCAGCAGTCCCGGGGTAGCGGGGAGCACAGATACGCAGTATTTT. It yields the protein CASSPGVAGSTDTQYF.

This sequence joins TRBV5-1 and TRBJ1-1; TRBD1 matches 7 bases. Germline V gene lookup returns CDR1 SGHRS and CDR2 YFSETQ. CDR3 size: 16 residues. V lost 4 bases, J lost 4 bases, and 13 bases stayed unmatched. For the CDR3, the DNA is TGCGCCAGCAGCACAGGGACAGTGGTCAGGGGCACTGAAGCTTTCTTT. As protein: CASSTGTVVRGTEAFF.